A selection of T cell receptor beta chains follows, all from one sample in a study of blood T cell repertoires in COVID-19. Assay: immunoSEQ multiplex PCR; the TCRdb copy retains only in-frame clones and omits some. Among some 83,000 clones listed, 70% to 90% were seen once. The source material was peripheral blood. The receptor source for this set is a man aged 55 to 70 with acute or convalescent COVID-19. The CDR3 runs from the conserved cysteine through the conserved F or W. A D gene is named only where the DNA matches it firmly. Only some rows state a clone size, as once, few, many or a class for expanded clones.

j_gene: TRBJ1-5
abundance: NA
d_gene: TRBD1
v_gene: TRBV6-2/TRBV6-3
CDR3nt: TGTGCCAGCAGTTCCGCAGGGGGCGGCCGACAGCCCCAGCATTTT
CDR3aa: CASSSAGGGRQPQHF

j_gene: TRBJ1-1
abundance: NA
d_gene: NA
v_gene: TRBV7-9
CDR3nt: TGTGCCAGCAGCTCTGTAACAGAGAACACTGAAGCTTTCTTT
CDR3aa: CASSSVTENTEAFF

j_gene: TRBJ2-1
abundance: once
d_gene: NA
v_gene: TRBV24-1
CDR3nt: TGTGCCACCAGTGCGGAGATGGGGCGGAATGAGCAGTTCTTC
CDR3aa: CATSAEMGRNEQFF

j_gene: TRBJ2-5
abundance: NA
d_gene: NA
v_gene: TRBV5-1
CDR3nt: TGCGCCAGCAGCTTGGAGAACTGGGAGAGAGAGACCCAGTACTTC
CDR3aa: CASSLENWERETQYF

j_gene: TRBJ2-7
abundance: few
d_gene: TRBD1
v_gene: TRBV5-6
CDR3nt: TGTGCCAGCAGTCGGGACAGGGGCTACGAGCAGTACTTC
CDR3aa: CASSRDRGYEQYF

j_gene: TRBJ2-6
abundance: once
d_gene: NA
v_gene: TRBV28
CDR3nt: TGTGCCAGCACCCTCGGGTCGGGGGCCAACGTCCTGACTTTC
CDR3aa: CASTLGSGANVLTF

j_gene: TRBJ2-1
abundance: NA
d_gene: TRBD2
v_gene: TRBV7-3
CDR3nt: TGTGCCAGCAGCTTAGAGCGGGCACTGACTAGCGGGACCTACAATGAGCAGTTCTTC
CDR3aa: CASSLERALTSGTYNEQFF

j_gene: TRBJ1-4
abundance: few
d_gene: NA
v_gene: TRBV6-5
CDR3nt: TGTGCTCATGCCCCGGCTAATGAAAAACTGTTTTTT
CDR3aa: CAHAPANEKLFF

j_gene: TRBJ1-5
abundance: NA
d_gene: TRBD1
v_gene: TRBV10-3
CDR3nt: TGTGCCATCAGTGAGTCTTCCGGGACAGGGACCCAGCCCCAGCATTTT
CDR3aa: CAISESSGTGTQPQHF

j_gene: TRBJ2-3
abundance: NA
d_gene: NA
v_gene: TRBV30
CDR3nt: TGTGCCTGGAGGACAGAAGATACGCAGTATTTT
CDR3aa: CAWRTEDTQYF

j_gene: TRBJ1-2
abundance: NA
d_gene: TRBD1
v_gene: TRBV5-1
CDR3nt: TGCGCCAGCAGCTTAGGAGGGGGCTCTAACTATGGCTACACCTTC
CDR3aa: CASSLGGGSNYGYTF

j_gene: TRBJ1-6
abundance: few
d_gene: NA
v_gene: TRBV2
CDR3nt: TGTGCCAGCAGTAGACAGCCAGATTCACCCCTCCACTTT
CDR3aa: CASSRQPDSPLHF

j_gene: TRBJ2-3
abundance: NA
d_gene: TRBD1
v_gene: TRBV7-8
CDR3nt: TGTGCCAGCAGCTTAGCGCAGGGGGCTTCAGATACGCAGTATTTT
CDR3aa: CASSLAQGASDTQYF

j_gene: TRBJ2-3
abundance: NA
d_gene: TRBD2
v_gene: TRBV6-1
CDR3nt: TGTGCCAGCAGTGAAAGCGGGGCGGGAGGGCCCACAGATACGCAGTATTTT
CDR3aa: CASSESGAGGPTDTQYF

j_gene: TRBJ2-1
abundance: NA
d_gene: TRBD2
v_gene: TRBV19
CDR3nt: TGTGCCAGTAATAAAAGAGCGGGAAGCTCCTACAATGAGCAGTTCTTC
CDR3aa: CASNKRAGSSYNEQFF

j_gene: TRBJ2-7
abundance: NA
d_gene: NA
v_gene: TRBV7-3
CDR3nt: TGTGCCAGCAGCTTGGGGACCTTGACAGGATCTGTTGAGCAGTACTTC
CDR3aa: CASSLGTLTGSVEQYF

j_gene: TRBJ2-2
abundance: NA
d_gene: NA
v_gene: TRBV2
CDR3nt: TGTGCCAGCAGTGAACCAGACTGGAGATCTAGCGGGGAGCTGTTTTTT
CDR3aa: CASSEPDWRSSGELFF

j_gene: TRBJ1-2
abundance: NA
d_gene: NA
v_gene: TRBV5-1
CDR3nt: TGCGCCAGCAGCTTGGCGGACTTGGGCCGCGGCTATGGCTACACCTTC
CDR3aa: CASSLADLGRGYGYTF

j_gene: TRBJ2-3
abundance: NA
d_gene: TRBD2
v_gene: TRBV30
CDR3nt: TGTGCCTGGAGATTGAGCGGGGGAACAGATACGCAGTATTTT
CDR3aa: CAWRLSGGTDTQYF

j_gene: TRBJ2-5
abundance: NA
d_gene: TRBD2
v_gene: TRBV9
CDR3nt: TGTGCCAGCAGCGTAGGGGATGCGGGAGGTAAAGAGACCCAGTACTTC
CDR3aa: CASSVGDAGGKETQYF

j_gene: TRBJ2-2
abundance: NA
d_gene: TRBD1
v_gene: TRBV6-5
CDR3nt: TGTGCCAGCAGAATTACAGGGGTGGGAACCGGGGAGCTGTTTTTT
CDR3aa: CASRITGVGTGELFF

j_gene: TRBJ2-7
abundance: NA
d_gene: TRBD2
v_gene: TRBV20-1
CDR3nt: TGCAGTGCTAGTCCAACTAGCGGATACACCTACGAGCAGTACTTC
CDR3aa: CSASPTSGYTYEQYF

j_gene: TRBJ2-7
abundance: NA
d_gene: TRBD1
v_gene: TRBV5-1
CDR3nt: TGCGCCAGCAGCTTCATCTCCGGGACAGGGATAAACGAGCAGTACTTC
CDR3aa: CASSFISGTGINEQYF

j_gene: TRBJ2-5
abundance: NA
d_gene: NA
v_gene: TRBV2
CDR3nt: TGTGCCAGCAGTGTGGTGGGCGGGGTCGGTGAGACCCAGTACTTC
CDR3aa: CASSVVGGVGETQYF

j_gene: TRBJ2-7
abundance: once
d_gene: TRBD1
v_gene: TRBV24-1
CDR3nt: TGTGCCACCAGTACAATTTTTGGTCAGGGGGAAGTCGAGCAGTACTTC
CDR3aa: CATSTIFGQGEVEQYF

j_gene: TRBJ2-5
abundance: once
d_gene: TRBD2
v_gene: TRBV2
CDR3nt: TGTGCCAGCAGTGAAAGGTTAGCGGGCCTCCCCCAAGAGACCCAGTACTTC
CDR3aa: CASSERLAGLPQETQYF

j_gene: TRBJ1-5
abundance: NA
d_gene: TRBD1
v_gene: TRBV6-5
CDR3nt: TGTGCCAGCAGCTTATTCCAGGGGGCGGGTCAGCCCCAGCATTTT
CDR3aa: CASSLFQGAGQPQHF

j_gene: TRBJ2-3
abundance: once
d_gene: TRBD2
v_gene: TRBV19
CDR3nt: TGTGCCAGTAGTAAGTCCAGGACTAGCGGGGACACAGATACGCAGTATTTT
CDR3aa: CASSKSRTSGDTDTQYF

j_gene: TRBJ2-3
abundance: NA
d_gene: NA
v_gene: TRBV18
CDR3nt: TGTGCCAGCACTTCTCTTGATACGCAGTATTTT
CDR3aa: CASTSLDTQYF

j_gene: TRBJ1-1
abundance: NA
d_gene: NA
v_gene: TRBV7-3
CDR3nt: TGTGCCAGCAGCTTAGGTGCAGGGGCCACTGAAGCTTTCTTT
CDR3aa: CASSLGAGATEAFF

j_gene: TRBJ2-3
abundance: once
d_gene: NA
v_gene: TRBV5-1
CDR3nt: TGCGCCAGCAGCTCCTCGAGCCAACGCACGGATACGCAGTATTTT
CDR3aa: CASSSSSQRTDTQYF

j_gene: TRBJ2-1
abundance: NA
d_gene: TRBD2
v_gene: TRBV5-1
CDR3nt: TGCGCCAGCAGCTTACTAGCGGGGGGGTCCAATGAGCAGTTCTTC
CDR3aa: CASSLLAGGSNEQFF

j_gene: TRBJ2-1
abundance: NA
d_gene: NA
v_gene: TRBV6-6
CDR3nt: TGTGCCAGCAGCACCTACAATGAGCAGTTCTTC
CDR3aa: CASSTYNEQFF

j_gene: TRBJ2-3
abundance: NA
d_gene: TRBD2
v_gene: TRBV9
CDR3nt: TGTGCCAGCAGCTTCGGGACTAGCGGGGGGGCTAGCACAGATACGCAGTATTTT
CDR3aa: CASSFGTSGGASTDTQYF

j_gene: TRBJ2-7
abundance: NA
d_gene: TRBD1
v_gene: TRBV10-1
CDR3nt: TGCGCCAGCAGAAGGACAGGGCCCCCCTACGAGCAGTACTTC
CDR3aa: CASRRTGPPYEQYF

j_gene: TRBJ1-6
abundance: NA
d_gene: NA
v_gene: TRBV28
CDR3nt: TGTGCCAGCAGTCCCCGGGGAAGCAATTCACCCCTCCACTTT
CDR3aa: CASSPRGSNSPLHF

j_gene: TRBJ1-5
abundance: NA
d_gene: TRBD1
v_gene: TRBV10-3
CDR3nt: TGTGCCACCGGGGGACAGGGGGTCGATCAGCCCCAGCATTTT
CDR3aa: CATGGQGVDQPQHF

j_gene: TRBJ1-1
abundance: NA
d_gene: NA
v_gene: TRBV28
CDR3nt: TGTGCCAGCAGTTTGTTCTCTAGGAACACTGAAGCTTTCTTT
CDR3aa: CASSLFSRNTEAFF

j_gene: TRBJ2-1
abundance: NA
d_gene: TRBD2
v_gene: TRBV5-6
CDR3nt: TGTGCCAGCAACGCGCCGGGACTAGCGGCATGGGAGCAGTTCTTC
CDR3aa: CASNAPGLAAWEQFF

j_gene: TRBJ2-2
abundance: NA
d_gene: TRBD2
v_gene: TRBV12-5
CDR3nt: TGTGCTAGTGGTTTGGGACTAGCGGGACTCAACACCGGGGAGCTGTTTTTT
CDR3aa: CASGLGLAGLNTGELFF

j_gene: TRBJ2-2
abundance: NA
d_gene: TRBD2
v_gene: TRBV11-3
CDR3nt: TGTGCCAGCAGCCGCCAGCGGGGGCCTAATCTCAACACCGGGGAGCTGTTTTTT
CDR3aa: CASSRQRGPNLNTGELFF

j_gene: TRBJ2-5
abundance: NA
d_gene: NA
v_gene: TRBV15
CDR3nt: TGTGCCACCAGCAGAGGGCAGCAAGAGACCCAGTACTTC
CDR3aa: CATSRGQQETQYF

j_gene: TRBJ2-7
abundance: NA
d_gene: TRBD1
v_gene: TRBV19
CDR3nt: TGTGCCAGTACCGGGGGTAGGCAGGGGGCGAGTGAGCAGTACTTC
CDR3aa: CASTGGRQGASEQYF

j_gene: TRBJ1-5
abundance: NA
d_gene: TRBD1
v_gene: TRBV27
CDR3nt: TGTGCCAGCAGCCGCAGGGGGAATTTCCAGCCCCAGCATTTT
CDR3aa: CASSRRGNFQPQHF

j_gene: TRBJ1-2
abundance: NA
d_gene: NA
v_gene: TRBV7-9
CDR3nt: TGTGCCAGCAGCTTAGGCCAGCGGGTAGACTACACCTTC
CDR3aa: CASSLGQRVDYTF

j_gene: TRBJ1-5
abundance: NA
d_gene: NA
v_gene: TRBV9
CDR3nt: TGTGCCAGCAGCGTAGACGCAACAGGGTCGGGACAGCCCCAGCATTTT
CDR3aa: CASSVDATGSGQPQHF

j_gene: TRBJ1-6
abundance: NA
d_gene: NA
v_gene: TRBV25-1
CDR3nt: TGTGCCAGCAGTGCGGGACAAAATTCACCCCTCCACTTT
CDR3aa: CASSAGQNSPLHF

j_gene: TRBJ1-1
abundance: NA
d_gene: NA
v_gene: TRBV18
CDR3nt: TGTGCCAGCTCACCACGCGGGGATAACACTGAAGCTTTCTTT
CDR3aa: CASSPRGDNTEAFF

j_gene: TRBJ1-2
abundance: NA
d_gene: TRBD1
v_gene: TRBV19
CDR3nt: TGTGCCAGTACCCCCCCGGGACAGGGGTACTATGGCTACACCTTC
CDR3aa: CASTPPGQGYYGYTF

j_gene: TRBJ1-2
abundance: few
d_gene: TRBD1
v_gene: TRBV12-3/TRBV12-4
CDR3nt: TGTGCCAGCAGTTTCACAGGGGGCGTTGGCTACACCTTC
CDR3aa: CASSFTGGVGYTF

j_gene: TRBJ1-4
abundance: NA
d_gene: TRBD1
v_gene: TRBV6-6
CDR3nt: TGTGCCAGCAGGGCGGGACAGGAGATTGAAAAACTGTTTTTT
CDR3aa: CASRAGQEIEKLFF

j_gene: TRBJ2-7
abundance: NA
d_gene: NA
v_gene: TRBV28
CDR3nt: TGTGCCAGCAGTTTCTTCCCCGTCCCCAGGGGCTACGAGCAGTACTTC
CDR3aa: CASSFFPVPRGYEQYF

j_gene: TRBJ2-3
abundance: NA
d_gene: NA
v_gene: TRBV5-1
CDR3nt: TGCGCCAGCAGCTTAAAGGGGACACCTACTAGCACAGATACGCAGTATTTT
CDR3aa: CASSLKGTPTSTDTQYF

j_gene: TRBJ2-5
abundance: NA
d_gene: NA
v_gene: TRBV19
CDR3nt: TGTGCCAGTAGTCCGGGAAGGGAGACCCAGTACTTC
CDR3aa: CASSPGRETQYF

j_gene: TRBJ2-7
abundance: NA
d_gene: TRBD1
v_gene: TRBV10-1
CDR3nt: TGCGCCAGCAGTGACCAGGGGGCTGGGCAGTACTTC
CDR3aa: CASSDQGAGQYF

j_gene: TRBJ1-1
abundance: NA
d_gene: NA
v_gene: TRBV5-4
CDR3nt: TGTGCCAGCAGCTTTATGGGCAGCTCGAACACTGAAGCTTTCTTT
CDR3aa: CASSFMGSSNTEAFF

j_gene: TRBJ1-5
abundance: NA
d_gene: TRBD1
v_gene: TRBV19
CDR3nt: TGTGCCAGTAGTATAGTAAAGGGGGCTACGGATCAGCCCCAGCATTTT
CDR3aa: CASSIVKGATDQPQHF

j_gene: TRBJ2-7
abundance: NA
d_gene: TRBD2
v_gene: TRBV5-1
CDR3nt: TGCGCCAGCAGCTTGGGTCGGACTAGCGGGGGGGCTCACGAGCAGTACTTC
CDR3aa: CASSLGRTSGGAHEQYF

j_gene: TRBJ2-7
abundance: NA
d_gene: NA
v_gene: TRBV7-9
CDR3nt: TGTGCCAGCAGCCCGCCACAGTTACCCTACGAGCAGTACTTC
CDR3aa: CASSPPQLPYEQYF